This entry is about one T cell receptor beta chain. The V gene lost 6 bases and the J gene lost 7 bases, with 13 bases spanning the gap. This CDR3 region has 13 residues. Looked up from germline, CDR1 is WNHNN and CDR2 is SYGVQD (reference sequence). This sample was taken from a study of blood T cell repertoires in COVID-19. Authors' methods: Amplification of reference gene primers provided the estimated nucleated cell counts. The repertoire was sequenced with immunoSEQ multiplex PCR; TCRdb's copy has only in-frame clones and lacks some. That table supplies the V and J calls and clone size; D and trimming were determined from the DNA. The sample contains around 50,000 clones, around 85% of which appear only once.

The origin of this receptor is a man in his forties or fifties with active COVID-19. This chain links TRBV10-1 with TRBJ2-1; a possible D gene is TRBD2 (6 bases). Source material: peripheral blood. CDR3 DNA sequence: TGCGCCAGCAGCCCGGGACTCGAGAATGAGCAGTTCTTC. It encodes CASSPGLENEQFF.